This T cell receptor beta chain was observed in a study of blood T cell repertoires in COVID-19. This study enrolled people aged roughly 18 to 89 from about two dozen US geographic areas. This CDR3 has 15 residues. The ends were cut back, 4 bases at V and 0 bases at J, with 13 bases in the middle. Germline V gene data show CDR1 as SGHNT and CDR2 as YYREEE (reference sequence). TCRdb's table, derived via immunoSEQ multiplex PCR, lists solely in-frame clones and lacks some. The sample lists about 400,000 clones, approximately 86% occurring once. Sequenced sample: PBMCs or T cells enriched from blood (not recorded which). The sequence was obtained from a woman aged 40 to 49 with acute COVID-19. This rearrangement joins TRBV5-4 to TRBJ1-1; no reliable D call. The CDR3 sequence: CASSPSGAMNTEAFF. In DNA form, the CDR3 reads TGTGCCAGCAGCCCCTCGGGAGCAATGAACACTGAAGCTTTCTTT.